The sequence of this TCR beta chain was determined in a study of chemoradiotherapy in HPV16-positive cancers (dated by TCRdb to 2022 to 2024). Study-wide context: Candidate HPV-specific T-cell clones and common TCR motifs were defined by functional T-cell assays performed on cells from two HPV16-positive patients. The study set out to ask whether T-cell immunity against the HPV oncoproteins E6 and E7 changes over the course of chemoradiotherapy and whether that immunity affects survival. The candidate HPV-specific TCRs and motifs were subsequently tracked in TCR repertoires obtained from approximately 86 patients with HPV-related cancers.

Repertoires were sampled repeatedly over the course of chemoradiotherapy so that clonal expansion in the tumor microenvironment could be followed. Beyond this particular receptor, the publication reports: Improved recurrence-free survival in HPV16-positive patients was associated with expansion of HPV-responsive T cells during chemoradiotherapy. The survival association was reported for HPV16-positive patients, and the functional definition of HPV-specific T cells was derived from only a couple of HPV16-positive patients. Expansion of candidate HPV-specific clones and E7-related TCR motifs was observed in the tumor microenvironment during treatment, whereas no such expansion was observed for non-HPV-specific T cells.

Receptors were amplified or captured by the immunoSEQ multiplex PCR assay. TCRdb holds this immuneACCESS table with in-frame rearrangements only. Some clones are missing; in checked studies, unresolved V genes explain under half, and the rest has no known cause. Counted in this sample were 9,500 to 15,000 clones; 85% to 90% of them appeared once. About 3% of the sample goes to the ten largest clones. Between the V and J ends, shortened by 6 bases and 5 bases respectively, the junction contains 13 bases. Reading the germline V gene (reference sequence) gives CDR1 MNHNY and CDR2 SVGAGI. The CDR3 numbers 13 residues from cysteine through phenylalanine. Only the CDR3 portion is preserved as DNA: 39 bases, with reading frame beginning at the first base. This clone has just a few counts. The target of this receptor is not known. Base qualities were left out, and no much larger clone turns up one base away.

This sample comprised blood, obtained from a patient who underwent chemoradiotherapy. This clonotype originated in a human donor with HPV-associated anogenital cancer. The rearranged segments are TRBV6-6 and TRBJ1-1; TRBD1 is a possible D gene, resting on 6 matching bases. The CDR3 sequence is CASRGQWETEAFF. At the DNA level, the sequence is TGTGCCAGCAGAGGACAGTGGGAGACTGAAGCTTTCTTT.